This is a list of T cell receptor beta chains from one sample in a study of cytomegalovirus exposure and HLA in healthy donors. Profiled with immunoSEQ multiplex PCR; TCRdb holds only in-frame clones, not every one. The table includes around 170,000 clones, approximately 81% detected once. Sequencing was performed on PBMCs. These receptors were taken from a man in his fifties or sixties in good health and CMV-seropositive. Both conserved end residues are part of each CDR3. The D gene is left open where the match is weak. Where a row states a size, it is once, few, many or the class of an expanded clone; other rows omit it.

CDR3aa	CDR3nt	abundance	v_gene	d_gene	j_gene
CASRPSSTNEQYF	TGTGCCAGCAGACCATCCTCTACCAACGAGCAGTACTTC	.	TRBV27	.	TRBJ2-7
CASTPLRNNQPQHF	TGTGCCAGCACCCCGTTGAGGAACAATCAGCCCCAGCATTTT	.	TRBV2	.	TRBJ1-5
CASSRTGMVKPQHF	TGTGCCAGCAGCCGGACAGGGATGGTTAAACCCCAGCATTTT	few	TRBV5-8	TRBD1	TRBJ1-5
CASSPRTAGADTQYF	TGTGCCAGCTCACCAAGAACGGCGGGGGCAGATACGCAGTATTTT	.	TRBV18	TRBD2	TRBJ2-3
CASSQKPGHESSYEQYF	TGCGCCAGCAGCCAAAAACCGGGACACGAGAGCTCCTACGAGCAGTACTTC	.	TRBV4-3	.	TRBJ2-7
CASSLRAGGRDTEAFF	TGCGCCAGCAGCTTGAGGGCAGGCGGGAGGGACACTGAAGCTTTCTTT	.	TRBV5-1	.	TRBJ1-1
CASSHRDTTGELFF	TGCGCCAGCAGTCATAGGGACACCACCGGGGAGCTGTTTTTT	.	TRBV5-1	.	TRBJ2-2
CASSDRGSTGELFF	TGTGCCAGCAGTGACAGGGGGTCGACCGGGGAGCTGTTTTTT	.	TRBV2	TRBD1	TRBJ2-2
CASSPSRDRYEQYF	TGTGCCAGCAGCCCCTCCCGGGACAGATACGAGCAGTACTTC	.	TRBV7-9	TRBD1	TRBJ2-7
CASSFPSGRANTGELFF	TGTGCCAGCAGCTTCCCTAGCGGGCGGGCGAACACCGGGGAGCTGTTTTTT	.	TRBV7-2	TRBD2	TRBJ2-2
CASSQGAIGYTF	TGTGCCAGCAGTCAGGGGGCAATTGGCTACACCTTC	.	TRBV28	TRBD1	TRBJ1-2
CASSLVAGGPKNEQFF	TGCGCCAGCAGCTTGGTAGCGGGGGGGCCGAAAAATGAGCAGTTCTTC	.	TRBV5-1	TRBD2	TRBJ2-1
CASSMAGLEQYF	TGTGCCAGCAGCATGGCGGGGCTCGAGCAGTACTTC	once	TRBV11-2	.	TRBJ2-7
CASSRLGEQYF	TGTGCCAGCAGTCGACTAGGCGAGCAGTACTTC	once	TRBV6-5	.	TRBJ2-7
CASSPEGGADTEAFF	TGTGCCAGCTCACCAGAAGGGGGCGCGGACACTGAAGCTTTCTTT	.	TRBV18	TRBD1	TRBJ1-1
CASSPTGGDTQYF	TGTGCCAGCAGCCCGACGGGAGGAGATACGCAGTATTTT	.	TRBV5-6	TRBD2	TRBJ2-3
CASSLTRSNQPQHF	TGTGCCAGCAGCTTAACTCGCAGCAATCAGCCCCAGCATTTT	.	TRBV7-2	.	TRBJ1-5
CASTYPPQTGASSYNSPLHF	TGTGCCAGCACTTACCCTCCCCAAACAGGGGCCTCCTCCTATAATTCACCCCTCCACTTT	.	TRBV28	TRBD1	TRBJ1-6
CASSLLSVEVNTEAFF	TGCGCCAGCAGCTTGCTTTCAGTCGAGGTCAACACTGAAGCTTTCTTT	.	TRBV5-1	.	TRBJ1-1
CASRSGDQPQHF	TGTGCCAGCAGATCAGGGGATCAGCCCCAGCATTTT	.	TRBV2	.	TRBJ1-5
CASTLDGTGAQYF	TGTGCCAGCACCCTGGACGGGACAGGGGCCCAGTACTTC	.	TRBV6-1	TRBD1	TRBJ2-5
CASSYSRAGQGYTF	TGTGCCAGCAGTTACAGCAGGGCAGGGCAGGGCTACACCTTC	.	TRBV6-5	.	TRBJ1-2
CASSLEGAGGFF	TGTGCCAGCAGCTTAGAGGGGGCCGGCGGGTTCTTC	.	TRBV7-9	TRBD1	TRBJ2-1
CASSDRGEGDTQYF	TGTGCCAGCAGTGACAGGGGTGAGGGAGATACGCAGTATTTT	.	TRBV6-5	TRBD1	TRBJ2-3
CASSLWGGTSGSSDTQYF	TGTGCCAGCAGTTTATGGGGGGGGACTAGCGGGAGCTCGGATACGCAGTATTTT	.	TRBV28	TRBD2	TRBJ2-3
CASSQDQGAAQHF	TGTGCCAGCAGCCAGGATCAGGGGGCCGCTCAGCATTTT	.	TRBV14	TRBD1	TRBJ1-5
CASSSTRSSYNSPLHF	TGTGCCAGCAGTTCCACACGGAGCTCCTATAATTCACCCCTCCACTTT	.	TRBV27	.	TRBJ1-6
CSVGLASGANVLTF	TGCAGCGTTGGGCTCGCCTCTGGGGCCAACGTCCTGACTTTC	.	TRBV29-1	.	TRBJ2-6
CASSLSRDTMNTEAFF	TGTGCCAGCAGCTTAAGCCGGGACACCATGAACACTGAAGCTTTCTTT	.	TRBV7-3	.	TRBJ1-1
CASSQVGATNEKLFF	TGCGCCAGCAGCCAAGTGGGGGCGACTAATGAAAAACTGTTTTTT	.	TRBV4-1	.	TRBJ1-4
CASSLSSGGFREQYF	TGTGCCAGCAGCTTGTCTAGCGGGGGTTTTCGCGAGCAGTACTTC	.	TRBV11-2	TRBD2	TRBJ2-7
CSVEGRTGFTEAFF	TGCAGCGTTGAGGGAAGGACAGGGTTCACTGAAGCTTTCTTT	.	TRBV29-1	TRBD1	TRBJ1-1
CAWSRGSNQPQHF	TGTGCCTGGAGTAGGGGGAGCAATCAGCCCCAGCATTTT	.	TRBV30	.	TRBJ1-5
CASSLPMAGWGVNTEAFF	TGTGCCAGCAGTTTACCCATGGCTGGTTGGGGAGTGAACACTGAAGCTTTCTTT	.	TRBV28	.	TRBJ1-1
CASSVDPQTDTQYF	TGTGCCAGCAGCGTCGATCCCCAGACAGATACGCAGTATTTT	.	TRBV9	.	TRBJ2-3
CASSLFPGEQYF	TGTGCCAGCAGTTTATTTCCGGGGGAGCAGTACTTC	once	TRBV28	.	TRBJ2-7
CASSQGDYSYEQYF	TGCGCCAGCAGCCAAGGGGACTACTCCTACGAGCAGTACTTC	.	TRBV4-1	TRBD2	TRBJ2-7
CATSRGDRGNTEAFF	TGTGCCACCAGCAGAGGGGACAGGGGGAACACTGAAGCTTTCTTT	.	TRBV15	TRBD1	TRBJ1-1
CASSDGGLNYEQYF	TGTGCCAGCAGTGACGGCGGACTGAACTACGAGCAGTACTTC	.	TRBV2	.	TRBJ2-7
CASSEYRGGAEAFF	TGTGCCAGCAGTGAATATAGAGGAGGGGCTGAAGCTTTCTTT	.	TRBV25-1	.	TRBJ1-1
CASSERSVTARQPQHF	TGTGCCAGCAGTGAACGCAGCGTGACAGCTCGGCAGCCCCAGCATTTT	.	TRBV6-1	.	TRBJ1-5
CASSQGAVRLSEQYF	TGTGCCAGCAGCCAGGGGGCGGTAAGATTGTCCGAGCAGTACTTC	.	TRBV6-5	TRBD1	TRBJ2-7
CASRSRGAFF	TGTGCCAGCAGGTCCAGGGGAGCTTTCTTT	.	TRBV21-1	.	TRBJ1-1
CASSSTGVNTEAFF	TGTGCCAGCAGTTCTACAGGGGTGAACACTGAAGCTTTCTTT	few	TRBV6-5	TRBD1	TRBJ1-1
CAWSPQGMTEAFF	TGTGCCTGGAGCCCACAGGGTATGACTGAAGCTTTCTTT	once	TRBV30	.	TRBJ1-1
CASSRTGGNTEAFF	TGTGCCAGCAGCAGGACAGGGGGGAACACTGAAGCTTTCTTT	.	TRBV11-3	TRBD1	TRBJ1-1
CASGILGGTEAFF	TGTGCCAGCGGCATCCTAGGTGGCACTGAAGCTTTCTTT	few	TRBV25-1	.	TRBJ1-1